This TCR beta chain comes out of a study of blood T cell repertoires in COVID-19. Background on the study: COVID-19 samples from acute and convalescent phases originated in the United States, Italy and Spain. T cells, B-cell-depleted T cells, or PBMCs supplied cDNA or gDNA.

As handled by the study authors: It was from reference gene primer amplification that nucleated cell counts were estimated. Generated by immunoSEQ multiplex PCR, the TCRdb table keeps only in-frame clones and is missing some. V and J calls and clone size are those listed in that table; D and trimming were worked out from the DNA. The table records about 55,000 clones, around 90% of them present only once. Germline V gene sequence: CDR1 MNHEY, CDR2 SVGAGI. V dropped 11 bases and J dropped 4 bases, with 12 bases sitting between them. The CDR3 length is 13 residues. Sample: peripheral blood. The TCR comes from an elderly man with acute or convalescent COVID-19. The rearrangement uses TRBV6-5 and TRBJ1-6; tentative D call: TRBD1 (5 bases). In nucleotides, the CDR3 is TGTGCCTCAGGGCCCCCTTATAATTCACCCCTCCACTTT. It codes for CASGPPYNSPLHF.